These 13 T cell receptor beta chains came from one sample sequenced in a study of blood T cell repertoires in COVID-19. Data came from immunoSEQ multiplex PCR; TCRdb stores just in-frame clones and leaves some out. The sample consists of roughly 230,000 clones, about 88% of them appearing once. Material for sequencing was PBMCs or T cells enriched from blood (not recorded which). These receptors originate from a woman aged 45-65 years who had been exposed to COVID-19.

The rearrangement joins TRBV7-9 to TRBJ1-1; perhaps TRBD1 as D (6 bases). Germline-derived CDR1 and CDR2 are SEHNR and FQNEAQ (reference sequence). Between the trimmed V and J ends, which lost 5 bases and 0 bases, there was a span of 10 bases. The CDR3 loop spans 14 amino acids. The CDR3: CASSPGQLNTEAFF. The DNA for the CDR3 is TGTGCCAGCAGCCCAGGACAGCTGAACACTGAAGCTTTCTTT. The variable domain in full, completed from reference TRBV7-9 and TRBJ1-1, reads DTGVSQNPRHKITKRGQNVTFRCDPISEHNRLYWYRQTLGQGPEFLTYFQNEAQLEKSRLLSDRFSAERPKGSFSTLEIQRTEQGDSAMYLCASSPGQLNTEAFFGQGTRLTVV.

The V and J genes are TRBV5-1 and TRBJ1-2; D is ambiguous. Germline CDR1 and CDR2: SGHRS and YFSETQ. The length of the CDR3 is 14 residues. Trimming left V 1 base short and J 4 bases short, with 11 bases between. The CDR3 DNA follows: TGCGCCAGCAGCTTGAGTCCAGGATTCTATGGCTACACCTTC. Translating gives CASSLSPGFYGYTF. The whole variable domain, filled in from reference TRBV5-1 and TRBJ1-2, reads KAGVTQTPRYLIKTRGQQVTLSCSPISGHRSVSWYQQTPGQGLQFLFEYFSETQRNKGNFPGRFSGRQFSNSRSEMNVSTLELGDSALYLCASSLSPGFYGYTFGSGTRLTVV.

This rearrangement joins TRBV3-1 (or the pseudogene TRBV3-2) to TRBJ1-2; D gene unclear. CDR3 length: 15 residues. Trimming removed 3 bases from V and 8 bases from J, with 19 bases in between. The germline CDR1 and CDR2 sequences are LGHDT and YNNKEL (reference sequence). The CDR3 DNA sequence: TGTGCCAGCAGCCAGGCGGCCGGATCTAGTAAGGGCTACACCTTC. Protein sequence: CASSQAAGSSKGYTF.

This clone was recorded many times. The J gene is TRBJ2-6, the V gene TRBV14; 9 bases are shared with TRBD1. Germline lookup yields CDR1 SGHDN and CDR2 FVKESK. V was clipped by 2 bases and J by 2 bases; unmatched bases: 13. CDR3 length equals 20 residues. CDR3 bases: TGTGCCAGCAGCCAAAGCCGACAGGGGGTACTCATGGCTGGGGCCAACGTCCTGACTTTC. Its protein product is CASSQSRQGVLMAGANVLTF.

The chain is built from TRBV19 and TRBJ1-4; 11 positions match TRBD1. This CDR3 comprises 14 residues. Germline trimming cut 4 bases from V and 9 bases from J; bases unmatched to any gene: 4. The germline CDR1 and CDR2 sequences are LNHDA and SQIVND (reference sequence). CDR3 sequence (DNA): TGTGCCAGTAGTACCGGGACAGGGGGGCAAAAACTGTTTTTT. Its translation: CASSTGTGGQKLFF.

The chain couples TRBV6-6 to TRBJ2-2; 9 nucleotides align to TRBD1. The CDR3 has 17 residues. The germline gives CDR1 MNHNY, CDR2 SVGAGI (reference sequence). J gave up 3 bases and V 5 bases, and 10 bases lay outside the gene matches. As DNA, the CDR3 is TGTGCCAGCAGTCGCCATTCCCGGGACAGGGACACCGGGGAGCTGTTTTTT. Translation gives CASSRHSRDRDTGELFF.

The genes are TRBV29-1 and TRBJ2-5; TRBD2 might be the D (7 bases). Germline V gives CDR1 SQVTM, CDR2 ANQGSEA. V lost 6 bases and J lost 1, with 15 bases in between. This CDR3 contains 14 residues. CDR3 in DNA: TGCAGCGTCTTACAGGGAGGGGCCCAAGAGACCCAGTACTTC. This gives the protein CSVLQGGAQETQYF.

The V gene is TRBV2, the J gene TRBJ1-4; no firm D call. This CDR3 contains 14 residues. CDR1 is SNHLY and CDR2 is FYNNEI in the germline V gene. V was pared by 2 bases and J by 4 bases, with 8 bases between. The CDR3 is CASSERGYNEKLFF. In nucleotides, the CDR3 is TGTGCCAGCAGTGAACGGGGTTATAATGAAAAACTGTTTTTT.

The gene calls are TRBV19 and TRBJ1-6; the D gene is possibly TRBD1 (6 bases). V was cut by 6 bases and J by 7 bases, with 16 bases left in between. Germline values: CDR1 LNHDA, CDR2 SQIVND (reference sequence). This CDR3 region has 15 residues. The CDR3 DNA reads as TGTGCCAGTAGGATCGGTGGACAGAAAAATTCACCCCTCCACTTT. It codes for CASRIGGQKNSPLHF.

The chain recombines TRBV6-5 with TRBJ2-1, with D possibly being TRBD1 (5 bases). This CDR3 spans 12 amino acids. Trimming took 8 bases from V and 8 from J, leaving 13 bases between them. The germline V gene has CDR1 MNHEY and CDR2 SVGAGI. The CDR3 nucleotides read TGTGCCAGCCATACGGTAGGGGATGAGCAGTTCTTC. Translation gives CASHTVGDEQFF.

In its sample, this clone was seen a few times. CDR3 amino acids: CASSRTGGNTEAFF. The CDR3 nucleotides read TGTGCCAGCAGTCGTACAGGGGGAAACACTGAAGCTTTCTTT. The chain employs TRBV28 and TRBJ1-1; 8 bases match TRBD1. The CDR3 totals 14 residues. V lost 5 bases to trimming and J lost 2 bases; unmatched junction nucleotides: 4. Germline V gives CDR1 MDHEN, CDR2 SYDVKM.

This chain joins TRBV9 and TRBJ2-5; maybe TRBD2 (5 bases). The germline CDR1 and CDR2 sequences are SGDLS and YYNGEE. The CDR3 runs 14 residues. Trimming cost V 3 bases and J 6 bases, with 15 bases left between them. The CDR3 loop reads CASSAEAGQKTQYF. The CDR3 DNA sequence: TGTGCCAGCAGCGCCGAGGCGGGTCAGAAGACCCAGTACTTC. The complete variable domain, with remaining parts taken from reference TRBV9 and TRBJ2-5, reads DSGVTQTPKHLITATGQRVTLRCSPRSGDLSVYWYQQSLDQGLQFLIQYYNGEERAKGNILERFSAQQFPDLHSELNLSSLELGDSALYFCASSAEAGQKTQYFGPGTRLLVL.

In its sample, this clone was seen once. The chain carries TRBV7-8 and TRBJ1-2; tentatively, D is TRBD1 (5 bases). Germline-derived CDR1 and CDR2 are SGHVS and FQNEAQ. Trimming took 2 bases from V and 6 from J, leaving 13 bases between them. This CDR3 has 14 residues. CDR3 protein: CASSLNQGWDGYTF. The DNA for the CDR3 is TGTGCCAGCAGCTTAAATCAGGGATGGGATGGCTACACCTTC. The variable domain in full, completed from reference TRBV7-8 and TRBJ1-2, reads GAGVSQSPRYKVAKRGQDVALRCDPISGHVSLFWYQQALGQGPEFLTYFQNEAQLDKSGLPSDRFFAERPEGSVSTLKIQRTQQEDSAVYLCASSLNQGWDGYTFGSGTRLTVV.